This TCR beta chain comes out of a study of blood T cell repertoires in COVID-19 (dated by TCRdb to about 2020). The study in broad terms: Samples covering the acute and convalescent phases of COVID-19 were provided by collaborators in the United States, Italy and Spain. The prospective study material was composed of cDNA or gDNA derived from T cells, B-cell-depleted T cells, or PBMCs. The dataset comprised deeply sampled blood TCRbeta repertoires from subjects exposed to, actively infected with, or recovered from COVID-19. A freely available public database, intended as a resource for researchers studying the immune response to SARS-CoV-2, is where the repertoires were released. The samples were drawn from the first 160 participants of the ongoing ImmuneRACE study and from 950 to 1,500 subjects provided by 6 global collaborators. The sample metadata nearly always contained a de-identified subject ID, COVID-19 status, age in years and sex. Where available, HLA class I and class II types were taken from metadata supplied by the sample provider and were not determined by assay-based typing. Study-wide conclusions, independent of this receptor: How much clinical and demographic metadata was included differed by source and by participant, and the metadata was provided uncurated.

CDR1 and CDR2 were assigned from the germline V gene as MNHEY and SVGAGI. From its cysteine to its phenylalanine, the CDR3 spans 13 amino acids. The CDR3 DNA has 39 bases and is translated from base 1. V loses 4 bases at its end and J loses 6 bases; junction bases beyond the gene matches: 3. One collaborating source in Seattle enrolled patients during active infection and followed them longitudinally through the course of disease. Each collaborating institution followed its own protocols to collect whole blood in K2EDTA tubes. For TCRbeta analysis, collaborators shipped samples as frozen whole blood, isolated PBMCs, or DNA extracted from either of those sample types. Points on this clone: Its antigen has not been determined. No clone much larger than this one lies a single base away; base qualities are absent.

TCRbeta CDR3 regions were amplified from genomic DNA by means of the immunoSEQ Assay, a bias-controlled multiplex PCR. The source study handled its data this way. Nucleated cell counts per sample were estimated from amplification of reference gene primers within the assay. Sequence reads were collapsed and filtered to measure the absolute abundance of every unique TCRbeta CDR3 rearrangement. For each sample, productive Simpson clonality was calculated as the square root of Simpson's diversity index across productive rearrangements. The table comes from immuneACCESS by way of TCRdb, which keeps in-frame sequences with V and J called. Part of the clones is missing from these tables; in studies checked, under half for an unresolved V gene and the rest for unknown reasons. The V and J calls and clone size were taken over from that table, and D and trimming were inferred from the DNA. The sample records around 310,000 clones, around 91% of which are singletons. The ten largest clones represent around 0.98% of the sample.

This chain is built from TRBV6-5 and TRBJ2-7, with 10 middle bases fitting TRBD1. The receptor was isolated from a woman aged 40 to 55 with COVID-19, enrolled during active disease. The source material was peripheral blood. The nucleotide sequence reads as follows: TGTGCCAGCAGTTTTAGGACAGGGGGCGAGCAGTACTTC. Its protein product is CASSFRTGGEQYF.